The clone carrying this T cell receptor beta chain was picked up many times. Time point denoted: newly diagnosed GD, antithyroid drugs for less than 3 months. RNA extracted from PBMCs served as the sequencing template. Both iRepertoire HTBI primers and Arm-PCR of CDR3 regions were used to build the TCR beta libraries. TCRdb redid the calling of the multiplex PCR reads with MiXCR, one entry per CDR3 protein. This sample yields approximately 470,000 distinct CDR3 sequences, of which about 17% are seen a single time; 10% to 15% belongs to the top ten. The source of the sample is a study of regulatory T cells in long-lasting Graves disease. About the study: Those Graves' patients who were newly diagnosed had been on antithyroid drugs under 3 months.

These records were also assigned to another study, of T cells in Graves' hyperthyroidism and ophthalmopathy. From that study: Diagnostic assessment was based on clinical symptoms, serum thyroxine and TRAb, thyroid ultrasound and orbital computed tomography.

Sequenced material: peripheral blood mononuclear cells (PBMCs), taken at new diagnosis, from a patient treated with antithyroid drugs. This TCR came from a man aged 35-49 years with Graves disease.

In DNA, the CDR3 is TGTGCCAGCTCCCGACAGGGTGGAAATCAGCCCCAGCATTTT. This gives the protein CASSRQGGNQPQHF. The J gene is TRBJ1-5, the V gene TRBV2, with 7 positions matching TRBD1. The CDR3 sequence is 14 residues long. Germline assignment: CDR1 SNHLY and CDR2 FYNNEI. The ends lost 8 bases at V and 4 bases at J; junction bases unmatched: 8. Full variable domain (remainder filled in from reference TRBV2 and TRBJ1-5): EPEVTQTPSHQVTQMGQEVILRCVPISNHLYFYWYRQILGQKVEFLVSFYNNEISEKSEIFDDQFSVERPDGSNFTLKIRSTKLEDSAMYFCASSRQGGNQPQHFGDGTRLSIL.